Shown below are 29 T cell receptor beta chains from a single sample sequenced in a study of graft-versus-host responses after intestinal transplantation. The antigens these receptors bind are not known. The protocol was immunoSEQ multiplex PCR, while the TCRdb copy is restricted to in-frame clones and leaves out a portion. The sample comprises about 89,000 clones, 93% of which are singletons, and about 2% rests with the top ten. Sequenced here: unstimulated CD8+ T cells sorted from spleen or lymph node cells, sampled before intestinal transplant. Every receptor here comes from a human donor who received an intestinal transplant.

CDR3 protein: CATRPFRTLLHTDTQYF. As DNA, the CDR3 is TGTGCCACTCGACCCTTCAGGACTCTCCTACACACAGATACGCAGTATTTT. The genes are TRBV27 and TRBJ2-3; possible D gene TRBD2, 5 bases. Trimming cost V 10 bases and J 2 bases, with 25 bases left between them. The CDR3 has 17 amino acids. Germline V gene sequence: CDR1 MNHEY, CDR2 SMNVEV (reference sequence).

The rearrangement joins TRBV10-3 to TRBJ2-7; 11 nucleotides line up with TRBD1. The CDR3 sequence is 14 residues long. V shed 2 bases, J shed 6 bases, and the junction held 3 bases outside the gene matches. The germline V gene has CDR1 ENHRY and CDR2 SYGVKD. The CDR3, as DNA: TGTGCCATCAGTGAGGGGGGACAGGGGGTCGAGCAGTACTTC. Its translation is CAISEGGQGVEQYF.

The rearrangement links TRBV6-4 to TRBJ2-5, with 12 positions matching TRBD2. CDR3 size: 17 residues. Per germline, CDR1 MRHNA and CDR2 SNTAGT. Unmatched junction bases numbered 9, after V lost 3 bases and J lost 4 bases. The CDR3 is CASSDLAGGPEVETQYF. DNA of the CDR3: TGTGCCAGCAGTGATCTAGCGGGGGGGCCTGAAGTAGAGACCCAGTACTTC.

The chain carries TRBV11-2 and TRBJ2-3; 7 nucleotides match TRBD2. The germline CDR1 and CDR2 sequences are SGHAT and FQNNGV. J was trimmed by 0 bases and V by 4 bases; bases with no gene match: 4. CDR3 size: 15 residues. The CDR3 sequence: CASSSGTISTDTQYF. CDR3 sequence (DNA): TGTGCCAGCAGCTCGGGGACTATAAGCACAGATACGCAGTATTTT.

The gene calls are TRBV19 and TRBJ2-7; 9 nucleotides align to TRBD1. Germline loops: CDR1 LNHDA, CDR2 SQIVND (reference sequence). The CDR3 extends over 14 amino acids. Trimming took 5 bases from V and 3 from J; bases not matched to a gene: 5. The DNA of the CDR3 is TGTGCCAGTAGTGAAGGGACAGGGATCTACGAGCAGTACTTC. It encodes CASSEGTGIYEQYF.

The J gene is TRBJ1-4, the V gene TRBV6-4; D ambiguous. The ends were cut back, 7 bases at V and 5 bases at J, with 11 bases in the middle. There are 13 residues in the CDR3. CDR1 and CDR2 (germline): MRHNA, SNTAGT. The CDR3 coding sequence is TGTGCCAGCATGGTCCAGAGGAATGAAAAACTGTTTTTT. It encodes CASMVQRNEKLFF.

The gene calls are TRBV14 and TRBJ1-1, with a possible D match to TRBD1 (5 bases). From germline, CDR1 is SGHDN and CDR2 FVKESK. The CDR3 extends over 13 amino acids. V gave up 1 base and J gave up 5 bases, with 8 bases separating them. Written as DNA, the CDR3 is TGTGCCAGCAGCCAAGTTAGGGGAACTGAAGCTTTCTTT. It yields the protein CASSQVRGTEAFF.

The V gene is TRBV7-9, the J gene TRBJ2-7; 9 bases are a match to TRBD1. Unmatched junction bases numbered 5, after V lost 0 bases and J lost 5 bases. The CDR3 covers 15 residues. Germline assignment: CDR1 SEHNR and CDR2 FQNEAQ (reference sequence). The CDR3 sequence is CASSLAWDRENEQYF. CDR3 sequence (DNA): TGTGCCAGCAGCTTAGCTTGGGACAGGGAGAACGAGCAGTACTTC.

This clone came up once. V gene TRBV18 combines with J gene TRBJ2-7, with TRBD1 matching 10 bases. CDR1 and CDR2 from the germline V gene are KGHSH and LQKENI. Losses at the gene ends were 3 bases for V and 0 bases for J; bases not matched to a gene: 2. The CDR3 totals 15 residues. For the CDR3, the DNA is TGTGCCAGCTCACCGAGGGACAGGGGCTCCTACGAGCAGTACTTC. Its protein product is CASSPRDRGSYEQYF. The full variable domain, in which reference TRBV18 and TRBJ2-7 provide the parts outside the CDR3, is NAGVMQNPRHLVRRRGQEARLRCSPMKGHSHVYWYRQLPEEGLKFMVYLQKENIIDESGMPKERFSAEFPKEGPSILRIQQVVRGDSAAYFCASSPRDRGSYEQYFGPGTRLTVT.

This clone was counted between two and nine times. The chain has TRBV7-9 and TRBJ2-7, with D perhaps TRBD1 (6 bases). The length of the CDR3 is 14 residues. Trimming left V 5 bases short and J 2 bases short, with 13 bases between. Germline CDR1 reads SEHNR; CDR2 reads FQNEAQ (reference sequence). DNA for the CDR3: TGTGCCAGCAGCCGCCTCGGGACACCCTACGAGCAGTACTTC. Protein: CASSRLGTPYEQYF.

The chain is built from TRBV4-3 and TRBJ2-3; 9 positions match TRBD2. The germline V gene has CDR1 LGHNA and CDR2 YSLEER. V gave up 0 bases and J gave up 4 bases; unmatched junction bases: 2. This CDR3 spans 15 amino acids. CDR3 amino acids: CASSQDRGGADTQYF. The CDR3 nucleotides are TGCGCCAGCAGCCAAGATCGCGGGGGGGCAGATACGCAGTATTTT.

This sequence joins TRBV7-4 and TRBJ2-3, with TRBD2 matching over 8 bases. The CDR3 extends over 16 amino acids. Trimming took 2 bases from V and 2 from J; bases not matched to a gene: 6. Germline V gene data show CDR1 as SGHVT and CDR2 as SQSDAQ. The CDR3 DNA reads as TGTGCCAGCAGCTTACACCGCGGGGGGCACACAGATACGCAGTATTTT. It yields the protein CASSLHRGGHTDTQYF.

V and J are TRBV5-6 and TRBJ2-3; 7 bases agree with TRBD1. CDR3 length: 16 amino acids. Germline CDR1 SGHDT, CDR2 YYEEEE. The junction had 10 bases not matched to a gene; V was cut back by 4 bases and J by 2 bases. CDR3 protein: CASSQTTGQITDTQYF. The CDR3 coding sequence is TGTGCCAGCAGCCAGACAACGGGACAGATCACAGATACGCAGTATTTT.

The gene calls are TRBV30 and TRBJ1-1; D gene ambiguous. Germline V gene data show CDR1 as GTSNPN and CDR2 as SVGIG (reference sequence). The CDR3 covers 12 residues. Trimming cost V 8 bases and J 4 bases, with 14 bases left between them. The DNA of the CDR3 is TGTGCCAGCATCGAGGAGGGCACTGAAGCTTTCTTT. Encoded protein: CASIEEGTEAFF.

J is TRBJ1-2 and V is TRBV9; tentatively, D is TRBD1 (6 bases). The V and J ends lost 4 bases and 0 bases respectively, with 16 bases between them. The CDR3 extends over 16 amino acids. Looked up from germline, CDR1 is SGDLS and CDR2 is YYNGEE. As DNA, the CDR3 is TGTGCCAGCAGCCCCTTAGGGGGGGGAGCTAACTATGGCTACACCTTC. This codes for CASSPLGGGANYGYTF.

J is TRBJ2-2 and V is TRBV5-6, with D unclear. Germline V gene sequence: CDR1 SGHDT, CDR2 YYEEEE. CDR3 length equals 14 residues. The V end was cut by 0 bases, the J end by 6 bases, with 9 bases between. CDR3 in amino acids: CASSLDSPSGELFF. For the CDR3, the DNA is TGTGCCAGCAGCTTGGACTCCCCCTCCGGGGAGCTGTTTTTT.

The chain uses TRBV9 and TRBJ2-1; D perhaps matches TRBD2 (7 bases). The germline V gene has CDR1 SGDLS and CDR2 YYNGEE. The CDR3 runs to 14 residues. V was pared by 2 bases and J by 5 bases, with 11 bases between. CDR3 DNA sequence: TGTGCCAGCAGCGTCGGGGGGCCGGACAATGAGCAGTTCTTC. It encodes CASSVGGPDNEQFF.

The chain joins TRBV4-3 to TRBJ2-2; a weak D match, TRBD1 (6 bases). CDR3 length: 14 residues. Per germline, CDR1 LGHNA and CDR2 YSLEER. The ends were cut back, 4 bases at V and 5 bases at J, with 11 bases in the middle. Here the CDR3 DNA reads TGCGCCAGCAGCCTTACAGGGATTACCGGGGAGCTGTTTTTT. Its protein product is CASSLTGITGELFF.

A single count supports this clone. This chain uses TRBV5-1 with TRBJ1-2; no clear D. Trimming removed 1 base at V and 4 bases at J, with 11 bases between. The CDR3 spans 14 residues. Germline V gene data show CDR1 as SGHRS and CDR2 as YFSETQ. CDR3 DNA: TGCGCCAGCAGCTTGACGTCGGGTATCTATGGCTACACCTTC. Protein product: CASSLTSGIYGYTF.

The chain uses TRBV7-9 and TRBJ1-1; maybe TRBD1 (6 bases). The CDR3 length is 15 residues. Germline CDR1 SEHNR, CDR2 FQNEAQ (reference sequence). The germline V and J ends were trimmed by 3 bases and 4 bases, with 15 bases remaining between them. The CDR3 DNA sequence: TGTGCCAGCAGCTTCTGGGGGGGCGCGGGCACTGAAGCTTTCTTT. Protein sequence: CASSFWGGAGTEAFF.

The V and J genes are TRBV7-9 and TRBJ1-2; a possible D gene is TRBD1 (6 bases). CDR1 and CDR2 from the germline V gene are SEHNR and FQNEAQ (reference sequence). With 1 base removed from V and 3 bases from J, the gap between germline ends came to 15 bases. This CDR3 is built from 16 residues. CDR3: CASSLGSPQGDYGYTF. The DNA of the CDR3 is TGTGCCAGCAGCTTAGGGTCCCCACAGGGTGACTATGGCTACACCTTC.

The J gene is TRBJ1-2, the V gene TRBV7-8; a weak D match, TRBD1 (5 bases). This CDR3 contains 14 residues. V was shortened by 1 base and J by 2 bases, with 8 bases between the two germline ends. Germline assignment: CDR1 SGHVS and CDR2 FQNEAQ. The CDR3 sequence is CASSLEAGNYGYTF. DNA of the CDR3: TGTGCCAGCAGCTTAGAAGCAGGGAACTATGGCTACACCTTC. Variable domain in full (rest from reference TRBV7-8 and TRBJ1-2): GAGVSQSPRYKVAKRGQDVALRCDPISGHVSLFWYQQALGQGPEFLTYFQNEAQLDKSGLPSDRFFAERPEGSVSTLKIQRTQQEDSAVYLCASSLEAGNYGYTFGSGTRLTVV.

The chain links TRBV18 to TRBJ2-3; TRBD1 matches at 9 bases. Trimming cost V 1 base and J 5 bases; bases outside gene matches: 4. The CDR3 is 15 residues long. CDR1 and CDR2 from the germline V gene are KGHSH and LQKENI. CDR3 nucleotide sequence: TGTGCCAGCTCACCACGGGACAGGGCAGGAGATACGCAGTATTTT. As protein: CASSPRDRAGDTQYF.

The chain recombines TRBV30 with TRBJ2-1; 12 bases are shared with TRBD2. V lost 1 base and J lost 8; bases outside the gene matches: 6. The CDR3 is made up of 15 amino acids. Germline values: CDR1 GTSNPN, CDR2 SVGIG (reference sequence). CDR3 loop: CAWSDRASGGDEQFF. CDR3 nucleotide sequence: TGTGCCTGGAGTGATAGGGCTAGCGGGGGGGATGAGCAGTTCTTC.

V and J are TRBV10-3 and TRBJ2-7, with 10 positions matching TRBD2. The V and J ends lost 6 bases and 2 bases, in that order; junction bases with no gene match: 7. This CDR3 has 15 residues. The germline V gene encodes CDR1 ENHRY and CDR2 SYGVKD. The CDR3 protein is CAISPGLAVTYEQYF. Here the CDR3 DNA reads TGTGCCATCAGCCCTGGACTAGCGGTGACCTACGAGCAGTACTTC.

Only a few counts were recorded for this clone. The chain employs TRBV11-2 and TRBJ2-6; D possibly corresponds to TRBD2 (5 bases). Trimming took 5 bases from V and 1 from J, leaving 9 bases between them. The CDR3 runs 15 residues. Germline CDR1 SGHAT, CDR2 FQNNGV. The CDR3 region is CASSPWESGANVLTF. The DNA of the CDR3 is TGTGCCAGCAGCCCATGGGAGTCTGGGGCCAACGTCCTGACTTTC.

This clone was recorded once. V and J are TRBV7-6 and TRBJ1-2; no definite D call. Between the trimmed V and J ends, which lost 1 base and 4 bases, there was a span of 10 bases. The CDR3 has 14 amino acids. Per germline, CDR1 SGHVS and CDR2 FNYEAQ. The CDR3 region has the DNA TGTGCCAGCAGCTTAGATGTTCTAGGCTATGGCTACACCTTC. It translates to CASSLDVLGYGYTF.

The chain recombines TRBV4-3 with TRBJ2-5, with 8 nucleotides matching TRBD2. V trimming: 1 base; J trimming: 8 bases; junction bases outside the gene matches: 12. This CDR3 has 16 amino acids. The germline V gene has CDR1 LGHNA and CDR2 YSLEER. CDR3 protein: CASSQGVGGAGYTQYF. DNA for the CDR3: TGCGCCAGCAGCCAAGGTGTCGGGGGGGCCGGGTACACCCAGTACTTC.

The chain joins TRBV29-1 to TRBJ1-1; 7 nucleotides line up with TRBD1. The CDR3 is made up of 14 amino acids. The germline V gene encodes CDR1 SQVTM and CDR2 ANQGSEA. Trimming at V came to 5 bases and at J to 3 bases, leaving 9 bases not matched to a gene. The CDR3 nucleotides read TGCAGCGTTCCCGGGACAGTTATTCACACTGAAGCTTTCTTT. Translated, it gives CSVPGTVIHTEAFF.